One sample yielded the 20 T cell receptor beta chains listed below, sequenced in a study of beta chain features in type 1 diabetes. Isolated RNA was reverse transcribed in full, so expressed TCRB transcripts were sequenced. The data were produced by immunoSEQ multiplex PCR, yet TCRdb's version contains in-frame clones alone and is incomplete. Of roughly 380,000 clones listed, 15% to 20% are singletons. Sequenced material: naive CD4+ T cells from blood. These receptors were taken from a woman aged 18 to 35 in good health.

This clone was found a few times. The rearrangement joins TRBV6-5 to TRBJ1-1; possibly TRBD1 for D (6 bases). The length of the CDR3 is 15 residues. The V end was cut by 5 bases, the J end by 0 bases, with 13 bases between. Germline V lookup: CDR1 MNHEY, CDR2 SVGAGI. CDR3 DNA sequence: TGTGCCAGCAGTAGGTCAGGGGCCATGAACACTGAAGCTTTCTTT. It is translated as CASSRSGAMNTEAFF.

This clone showed up just a few times. The chain joins TRBV18 to TRBJ2-7; 11 positions agree with TRBD2. The CDR3 has 17 residues. The V and J ends lost 1 base and 3 bases, in that order; junction bases with no gene match: 8. CDR1 is KGHSH and CDR2 is LQKENI in the germline V gene. As DNA, the CDR3 is TGTGCCAGCTCACCACGGCCTTTACTAGCGGGGGACTACGAGCAGTACTTC. Its translation: CASSPRPLLAGDYEQYF. Full variable domain (missing parts from reference TRBV18 and TRBJ2-7): NAGVMQNPRHLVRRRGQEARLRCSPMKGHSHVYWYRQLPEEGLKFMVYLQKENIIDESGMPKERFSAEFPKEGPSILRIQQVVRGDSAAYFCASSPRPLLAGDYEQYFGPGTRLTVT.

The V gene is TRBV21-1, the J gene TRBJ2-6; the DNA was not compared with TRBD2, the D call given in the table. TRBV21-1 is annotated as a pseudogene. There are 19 residues in the CDR3. The CDR3 DNA reads as TGTGCCAGCAGCAAAGCTGAGATAATCTCCCACTCTGGGGCCAACGTCCTGACTTTC. Its protein product is CASSKAEIISHSGANVLTF.

The CDR3, as DNA: TGTGCCAGCAGCGCGGGGCCCCTAGCGGGGGGCCCCTACGAGCAGTACTTC. This sequence encodes CASSAGPLAGGPYEQYF. V gene TRBV9 combines with J gene TRBJ2-7, with 11 bases matching TRBD2. The CDR3 runs 17 residues. Germline loops: CDR1 SGDLS, CDR2 YYNGEE. Losses at the gene ends were 3 bases for V and 2 bases for J; bases not matched to a gene: 10.

The chain uses TRBV6-1 and TRBJ2-7; D is possibly TRBD2 (6 bases). V was trimmed by 5 bases and J by 3 bases, leaving 17 bases between them. The CDR3 loop spans 15 amino acids. CDR1 is MNHNS and CDR2 is SASEGT in the germline V gene. The CDR3 DNA reads as TGTGCCAGCAGTCCACCGCGCGGGAACCACTACGAGCAGTACTTC. Amino acid sequence: CASSPPRGNHYEQYF.

This clone was detected only a few times. The V and J genes are TRBV2 and TRBJ1-4; TRBD1 aligns across 7 bases. Germline CDR1 and CDR2: SNHLY and FYNNEI. Unmatched junction bases numbered 8, after V lost 4 bases and J lost 9 bases. The CDR3 contains 14 residues. CDR3 in amino acids: CASSGQGRGKKLFF. In DNA, the CDR3 is TGTGCCAGCAGTGGACAGGGCCGAGGTAAAAAACTGTTTTTT.

This clone was counted only a few times. This chain links TRBV5-4 with TRBJ2-5; D is possibly TRBD2 (7 bases). There are 15 residues in the CDR3. Germline CDR1 reads SGHNT; CDR2 reads YYREEE (reference sequence). The V end lost 2 bases, the J end lost 5 bases, and 16 bases lay between the germline ends. The CDR3 coding sequence is TGTGCCAGCAGCTTACCGGGGGGCCGGGGTGAGACCCAGTACTTC. It translates to CASSLPGGRGETQYF.

This clone was counted a few times. This chain links TRBV4-3 with TRBJ2-5; 7 bases line up with TRBD1. CDR3 size: 15 residues. The germline gives CDR1 LGHNA, CDR2 YSLEER. V was pared by 3 bases and J by 1 base, with 5 bases of the junction left unmatched. In nucleotides, the CDR3 is TGCGCCAGCAGCCAGACGGGACAGACCCAAGAGACCCAGTACTTC. Amino acids: CASSQTGQTQETQYF.

The V gene is TRBV29-1, the J gene TRBJ2-5; 9 bases match TRBD2. The length of the CDR3 is 15 residues. Germline CDR1 SQVTM, CDR2 ANQGSEA. Trimming took 8 bases from V and 3 from J; bases not matched to a gene: 13. CDR3 DNA sequence: TGCAGCCTCTTGGGGGCGGGGGGGACTAAAGAGACCCAGTACTTC. Translating it yields CSLLGAGGTKETQYF.

This clone has more than one count but fewer than ten. J is TRBJ2-7 and V is TRBV9; D possibly corresponds to TRBD1 (6 bases). The CDR3 spans 15 residues. The V end was cut by 2 bases, the J end by 2 bases, with 14 bases between. Germline V gene sequence: CDR1 SGDLS, CDR2 YYNGEE. The CDR3 loop is CASSVTGTQTYEQYF. CDR3 coding DNA: TGTGCCAGCAGCGTGACCGGGACACAGACCTACGAGCAGTACTTC.

The rearrangement uses TRBV5-5 and TRBJ2-7, with 11 nucleotides matching TRBD1. The CDR3 extends over 13 amino acids. J was trimmed by 7 bases and V by 4 bases; bases with no gene match: 4. Germline V lookup: CDR1 SGHKS, CDR2 YYEKEE (reference sequence). CDR3 protein: CASSGQGAREQYF. DNA for the CDR3: TGTGCCAGCAGCGGACAGGGGGCGCGGGAGCAGTACTTC.

The V gene is TRBV11-2, the J gene TRBJ2-7, with 9 bases fitting TRBD1. The V gene end was trimmed by 6 bases and the J gene end by 6 bases; junction bases not matched to a gene: 9. The CDR3 consists of 14 residues. Germline V CDR1 and CDR2: SGHAT, FQNNGV. Here the CDR3 reads CASREGQGVSEQYF. The CDR3 DNA reads as TGTGCCAGCAGGGAGGGACAGGGTGTCTCCGAGCAGTACTTC.

This clone was recorded a few times. The chain recombines TRBV5-4 with TRBJ2-7; tentatively, D is TRBD2 (6 bases). Trimming took off 0 bases at V and 4 bases at J, with 11 bases between the two ends. The CDR3 has 14 residues. Germline CDR1 is SGHNT and CDR2 is YYREEE (reference sequence). The CDR3 DNA reads TGTGCCAGCAGCTTGGCCGCCGGAGGGTACGAGCAGTACTTC. Protein: CASSLAAGGYEQYF.

This chain joins TRBV25-1 and TRBJ1-6; weak D call: TRBD1 (5 bases). V lost 2 bases, J lost 10 bases, and 18 bases lay in between. CDR3 length: 16 amino acids. From germline, CDR1 is MGHDK and CDR2 SYGVNS. CDR3 in DNA: TGTGCCAGCAGTGAAAGATGGGGAGGGGTTGGGTCACCCCTCCACTTT. It is translated as CASSERWGGVGSPLHF.

This clone was detected a few times. The rearrangement joins TRBV7-9 to TRBJ2-1; D gene ambiguous. Trimming left V 5 bases short and J 6 bases short, with 8 bases between. CDR1 and CDR2 from the germline V gene are SEHNR and FQNEAQ (reference sequence). The CDR3 loop spans 12 amino acids. As DNA, the CDR3 is TGTGCCAGCAGCGTCCTGTCCAATGAGCAGTTCTTC. Its translation: CASSVLSNEQFF.

The chain employs TRBV2 and TRBJ1-2; 8 nucleotides match TRBD1. This CDR3 comprises 13 residues. Looked up from germline, CDR1 is SNHLY and CDR2 is FYNNEI. V shed 10 bases and J 2 bases; nucleotides not matched to a gene: 6. CDR3 DNA: TGTGCCACCCAGGGGACAGGCAACTATGGCTACACCTTC. As protein: CATQGTGNYGYTF.

The rearrangement joins TRBV30 to TRBJ2-7; 7 nucleotides align to TRBD2. The CDR3 is 13 residues long. Looked up from germline, CDR1 is GTSNPN and CDR2 is SVGIG (reference sequence). The trim removed 3 bases at V and 3 bases at J, leaving 5 bases unmatched. DNA for the CDR3: TGTGCCTGGAGGGGAGGGGTGGGCTACGAGCAGTACTTC. It specifies CAWRGGVGYEQYF.

This sequence joins TRBV12-5 and TRBJ2-1, with 8 bases fitting TRBD2. The V gene's germline CDR1 is LGHNT and CDR2 FRNRAP. J gave up 5 bases and V 0 bases, and 6 bases lay outside the gene matches. The CDR3 totals 16 residues. The CDR3 is CASGLVVAGLHNEQFF. As DNA, the CDR3 is TGTGCTAGTGGTTTGGTAGTAGCGGGACTCCACAATGAGCAGTTCTTC.

This clone was seen only a few times. The V call is TRBV7-2, the J call TRBJ1-5, with D perhaps TRBD1 (5 bases). Germline V gene data show CDR1 as SGHTA and CDR2 as FQGNSA. Trimming stripped 1 base from V and 7 bases from J, with 14 bases between. The CDR3 is 15 residues long. CDR3 loop: CASSLEAGSKQPQHF. CDR3 DNA: TGTGCCAGCAGCTTAGAGGCAGGGTCGAAACAGCCCCAGCATTTT. Filled out from reference TRBV7-2 and TRBJ1-5, the complete variable domain reads GAGVSQSPSNKVTEKGKDVELRCDPISGHTALYWYRQSLGQGLEFLIYFQGNSAPDKSGLPSDRFSAERTGGSVSTLTIQRTQQEDSAVYLCASSLEAGSKQPQHFGDGTRLSIL.

On this clone: Other DNA sequences in this specimen translate into the identical CDR3. J is TRBJ2-6 and V is TRBV9, with a weak D call TRBD1 (5 bases). The CDR3 sequence is 15 residues long. Germline CDR1 and CDR2: SGDLS and YYNGEE. V gave up 3 bases and J gave up 4 bases, with 11 bases separating them. CDR3 nucleotides: TGTGCCAGCAGCGGAGGTGGGGCCGGGGCCAACGTCCTGACTTTC. Translating it yields CASSGGGAGANVLTF. Filled out from reference TRBV9 and TRBJ2-6, the complete variable domain reads DSGVTQTPKHLITATGQRVTLRCSPRSGDLSVYWYQQSLDQGLQFLIQYYNGEERAKGNILERFSAQQFPDLHSELNLSSLELGDSALYFCASSGGGAGANVLTFGAGSRLTVL.